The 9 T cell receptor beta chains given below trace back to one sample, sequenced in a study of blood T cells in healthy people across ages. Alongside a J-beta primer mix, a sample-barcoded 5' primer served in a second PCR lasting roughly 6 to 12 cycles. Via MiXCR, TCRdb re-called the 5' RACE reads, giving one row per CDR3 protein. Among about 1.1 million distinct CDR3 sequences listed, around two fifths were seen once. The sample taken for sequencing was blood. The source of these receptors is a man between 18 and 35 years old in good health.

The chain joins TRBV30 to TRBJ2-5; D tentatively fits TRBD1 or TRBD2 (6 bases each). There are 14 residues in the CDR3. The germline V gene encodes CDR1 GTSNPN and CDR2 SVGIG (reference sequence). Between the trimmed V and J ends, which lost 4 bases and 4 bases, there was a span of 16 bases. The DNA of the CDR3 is TGTGCCTGGACAAAACCCCGGGGGCTAGAGACCCAGTACTTC. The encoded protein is CAWTKPRGLETQYF.

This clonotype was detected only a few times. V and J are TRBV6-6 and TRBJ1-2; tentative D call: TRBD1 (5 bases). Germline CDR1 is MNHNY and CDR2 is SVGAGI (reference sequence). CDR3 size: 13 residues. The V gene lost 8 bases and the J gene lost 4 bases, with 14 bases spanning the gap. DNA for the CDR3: TGTGCCAGCGGGAGACAGCCCCTCTATGGCTACACCTTC. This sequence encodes CASGRQPLYGYTF.

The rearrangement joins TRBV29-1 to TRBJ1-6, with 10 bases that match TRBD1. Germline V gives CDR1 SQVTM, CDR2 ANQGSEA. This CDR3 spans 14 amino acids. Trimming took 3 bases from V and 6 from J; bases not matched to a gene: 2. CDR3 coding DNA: TGCAGCGTTGATGACAGGGGGCCTAATTCACCCCTCCACTTT. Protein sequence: CSVDDRGPNSPLHF. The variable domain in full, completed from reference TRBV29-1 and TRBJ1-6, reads SAVISQKPSRDICQRGTSLTIQCQVDSQVTMMFWYRQQPGQSLTLIATANQGSEATYESGFVIDKFPISRPNLTFSTLTVSNMSPEDSSIYLCSVDDRGPNSPLHFGNGTRLTVT.

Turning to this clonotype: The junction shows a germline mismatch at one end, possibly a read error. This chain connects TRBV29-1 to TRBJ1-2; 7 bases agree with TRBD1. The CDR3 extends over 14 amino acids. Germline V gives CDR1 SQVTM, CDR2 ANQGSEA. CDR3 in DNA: TGCAGCGCTGAAGACCCGGGACAGTTCTATGGCTACACCTTC. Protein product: CSAEDPGQFYGYTF.

The CDR3 sequence: CSASDGRMGYTF. The CDR3 DNA reads as TGCAGTGCTAGTGATGGCAGAATGGGCTACACCTTC. V gene TRBV20-1 combines with J gene TRBJ1-2, with D unresolved. Germline V CDR1 and CDR2: DFQATT, SNEGSKA (reference sequence). The CDR3 has 12 amino acids. Trimming removed 3 bases from V and 8 bases from J, with 13 bases in between.

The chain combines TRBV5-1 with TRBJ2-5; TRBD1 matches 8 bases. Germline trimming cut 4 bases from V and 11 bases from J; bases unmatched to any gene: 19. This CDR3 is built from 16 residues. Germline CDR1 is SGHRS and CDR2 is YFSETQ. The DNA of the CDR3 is TGCGCCAGCAGCCCGATCCAGGGGGCGGTTGGCAATGAGCAGTACTTC. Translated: CASSPIQGAVGNEQYF.

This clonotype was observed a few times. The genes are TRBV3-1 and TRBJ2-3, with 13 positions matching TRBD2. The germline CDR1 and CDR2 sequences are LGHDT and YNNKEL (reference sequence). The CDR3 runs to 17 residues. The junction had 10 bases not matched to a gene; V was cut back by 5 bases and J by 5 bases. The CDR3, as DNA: TGTGCCAGCAGCACCCGACTAGCGGGGGGTTCACTAGATACGCAGTATTTT. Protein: CASSTRLAGGSLDTQYF.

In DNA form, the CDR3 reads TGTGCCAGCAGCTTGGAAGCGACGGGGGATACGCAGTATTTT. It codes for CASSLEATGDTQYF. The chain combines TRBV28 with TRBJ2-3; possible D gene TRBD2, 5 bases. V lost 6 bases, J lost 6 bases, and 16 bases lay in between. This CDR3 is 14 amino acids long. The V gene's germline CDR1 is MDHEN and CDR2 SYDVKM.

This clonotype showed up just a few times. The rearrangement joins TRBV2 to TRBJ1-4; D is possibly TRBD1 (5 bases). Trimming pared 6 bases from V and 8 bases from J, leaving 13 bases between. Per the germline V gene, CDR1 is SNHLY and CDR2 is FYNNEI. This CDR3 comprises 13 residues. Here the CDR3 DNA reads TGTGCCAGCAGACAAGGGGTTCGGGAAAAACTGTTTTTT. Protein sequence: CASRQGVREKLFF.